What follows is one T cell receptor (beta chain) and its context. Its target is not known. This entry belongs to a study of shared clonotypes between healthy human individuals. For the study at large: Ranging from 18 to 49 in age, donors were two women and three men. Study outcomes and limitations: Against clonotypes common to all four donors, non-shared ones had lower generation probabilities.

Looked up from germline, CDR1 is MNHNS and CDR2 is SASEGT. There are 14 residues in the CDR3. Trimming cost V 4 bases and J 6 bases; bases outside gene matches: 6. The method was immunoSEQ multiplex PCR; TCRdb's version includes in-frame clones alone and lacks a portion of them. The sample has 600,000 to 750,000 clones, about three quarters seen once. There were no recent acute infections or vaccinations among the donors, who were healthy HIV-negative adults. Investigators divided CD4+ cells into CD45RA+ naive and CD45RA-negative memory subsets. The chain recombines TRBV6-1 with TRBJ1-3; 7 bases align to TRBD1. The sequence was obtained from a woman in her 30s in good health. Sequencing used memory CD4+ T cells sorted from blood. Subset indicated: CD45RA-negative fraction. The CDR3 DNA sequence: TGTGCCAGCAGTGTAAACAGGGGCATAAACACCATATATTTT. Amino acids: CASSVNRGINTIYF.